The 15 T cell receptor beta chains below were found in one sample sequenced in a study of blood T cell repertoires in COVID-19. Clones were sequenced by immunoSEQ multiplex PCR, and TCRdb holds only the in-frame ones, with some missing. The profile shows fewer than 250,000 clones, about 82% of them singletons. The source material was peripheral blood. These TCRs come from a woman older than 75 with acute or convalescent COVID-19.

The chain uses TRBV19 and TRBJ2-3; 8 bases fit TRBD1. In germline, CDR1 is LNHDA, CDR2 SQIVND (reference sequence). The CDR3 runs 13 residues. Losses at the gene ends were 3 bases for V and 14 bases for J; bases not matched to a gene: 10. CDR3 bases: TGTGCCAGTAGTATTCGGACAGGGACAACAATGTATTTT. Protein: CASSIRTGTTMYF.

This clone was detected a few times. V and J are TRBV29-1 and TRBJ2-7; weak D call: TRBD1 (7 bases). The length of the CDR3 is 16 residues. CDR1 and CDR2 (germline): SQVTM, ANQGSEA. Trimming pared 4 bases from V and 3 bases from J, leaving 22 bases between. This CDR3 is CSVVPLEEGASYEQYF. CDR3 coding DNA: TGCAGCGTTGTACCCCTTGAGGAGGGGGCAAGCTACGAGCAGTACTTC.

This clone was recorded once. The chain links TRBV19 to TRBJ2-5, with 8 bases fitting TRBD1. CDR3 length: 13 residues. Trimming cost V 7 bases and J 4 bases; bases outside gene matches: 5. Per the germline V gene, CDR1 is LNHDA and CDR2 is SQIVND (reference sequence). CDR3 DNA sequence: TGTGCCAGTACTCAGGGGGCAGGAGAGACCCAGTACTTC. It translates to CASTQGAGETQYF.

This clone was recorded a few times. V is TRBV19 and J is TRBJ1-1; 8 positions match TRBD1. There are 16 residues in the CDR3. CDR1 is LNHDA, CDR2 SQIVND, per germline (reference sequence). V lost 2 bases to trimming and J lost 1 base; unmatched junction nucleotides: 6. The CDR3 coding sequence is TGTGCCAGTAGTATACAGGGGACAGGACAGAACACTGAAGCTTTCTTT. This codes for CASSIQGTGQNTEAFF.

The chain links TRBV4-3 to TRBJ1-5; D may be TRBD1 (6 bases). Germline V gene lookup returns CDR1 LGHNA and CDR2 YSLEER. V was cut by 3 bases and J by 8 bases, with 14 bases left in between. The CDR3 sequence is 14 residues long. This chain's CDR3 is CASSQVTGWEPQHF. CDR3 bases: TGCGCCAGCAGCCAGGTTACAGGGTGGGAGCCCCAGCATTTT.

This clone was seen a single time. The chain combines TRBV9 with TRBJ2-5, with 8 bases lining up with TRBD2. Germline-derived CDR1 and CDR2 are SGDLS and YYNGEE. The V gene end was trimmed by 2 bases and the J gene end by 2 bases; junction bases not matched to a gene: 5. This CDR3 is 15 amino acids long. The chain's CDR3 is CASSVRSGGQETQYF. The CDR3 coding sequence is TGTGCCAGCAGCGTTAGAAGCGGGGGTCAAGAGACCCAGTACTTC.

This chain uses TRBV18 with TRBJ2-5, with 15 bases fitting TRBD2. Germline V lookup: CDR1 KGHSH, CDR2 LQKENI. The J segment lost 2 bases and the V segment lost 8 bases, leaving 3 bases of the junction unmatched. The CDR3 runs to 15 residues. The CDR3: CASTGLAGGQETQYF. DNA of the CDR3: TGTGCCAGCACGGGACTAGCGGGAGGTCAAGAGACCCAGTACTTC.

V and J are TRBV10-3 and TRBJ1-2; D ambiguous. The V and J ends lost 2 bases and 3 bases respectively, with 10 bases between them. Germline CDR1 is ENHRY and CDR2 is SYGVKD. This CDR3 spans 14 amino acids. The CDR3 coding sequence is TGTGCCATCAGTGAGAGTGAGACTTACTATGGCTACACCTTC. Its protein product is CAISESETYYGYTF.

The chain couples TRBV24-1 to TRBJ2-3; 11 nucleotides align to TRBD2. Germline trimming cut 0 bases from V and 5 bases from J; bases unmatched to any gene: 3. Germline lookup yields CDR1 KGHDR and CDR2 SFDVKD. There are 16 residues in the CDR3. CDR3 sequence (DNA): TGTGCCACCAGTGATTTGGGGCTAGCGGGAGGAGATACGCAGTATTTT. It specifies CATSDLGLAGGDTQYF.

The chain employs TRBV4-1 and TRBJ2-2; 7 nucleotides agree with TRBD2. The V segment lost 3 bases and the J segment 7 bases; nucleotides outside the gene matches: 8. Germline V gene lookup returns CDR1 MGHRA and CDR2 YSYEKL. The CDR3 extends over 15 amino acids. CDR3 coding DNA: TGCGCCAGCAGCCAGCTGGGACTACAAAACGGGGAGCTGTTTTTT. Protein: CASSQLGLQNGELFF.

The CDR3 spells CASSLVLAGPDTQYF. In DNA, the CDR3 is TGTGCCAGCAGCTTAGTCCTAGCAGGCCCAGATACGCAGTATTTT. The chain employs TRBV7-3 and TRBJ2-3; D possibly corresponds to TRBD2 (5 bases). Germline loops: CDR1 SGHTA, CDR2 FQGTGA. CDR3 length equals 15 residues. Trimming took 2 bases from V and 4 from J, leaving 13 bases between them. Full variable domain (remainder filled in from reference TRBV7-3 and TRBJ2-3): GAGVSQTPSNKVTEKGKYVELRCDPISGHTALYWYRQSLGQGPEFLIYFQGTGAADDSGLPNDRFFAVRPEGSVSTLKIQRTERGDSAVYLCASSLVLAGPDTQYFGPGTRLTVL.

This sequence joins TRBV29-1 and TRBJ1-2, with D possibly TRBD1 on 5 matching bases. CDR1 and CDR2 (germline): SQVTM, ANQGSEA. The CDR3 contains 13 residues. V was trimmed by 3 bases and J by 4 bases, leaving 12 bases between them. For the CDR3, the DNA is TGCAGCGTTGACGGTTGGCAGGGCTATGGCTACACCTTC. It translates to CSVDGWQGYGYTF.

This clone was seen once. The chain has TRBV19 and TRBJ2-3, with TRBD1 matching 9 bases. V was clipped by 4 bases and J by 0 bases; unmatched bases: 2. Germline values: CDR1 LNHDA, CDR2 SQIVND (reference sequence). The CDR3 is made up of 15 amino acids. CDR3 bases: TGTGCCAGTAGTACAGGGACAGGGAGCACAGATACGCAGTATTTT. The encoded protein is CASSTGTGSTDTQYF.

The chain carries TRBV2 and TRBJ2-7; TRBD2 agrees at 11 bases. CDR1 and CDR2 (germline): SNHLY, FYNNEI. This CDR3 region has 14 residues. The V and J ends lost 10 bases and 3 bases, in that order; junction bases with no gene match: 8. The CDR3, as DNA: TGTGCCACCCCGGGAGGACTAGCGGGCTACGAGCAGTACTTC. It is translated as CATPGGLAGYEQYF.

This sequence joins TRBV18 and TRBJ2-1, with TRBD1 identical over 10 bases. CDR3 length: 15 amino acids. Unmatched junction bases numbered 0, after V lost 0 bases and J lost 4 bases. CDR1 is KGHSH and CDR2 is LQKENI in the germline V gene. CDR3 DNA sequence: TGTGCCAGCTCACCACCGGGACAGGGGTACAATGAGCAGTTCTTC. Translating gives CASSPPGQGYNEQFF.